A selection of T cell receptor beta chains follows, all from one sample in a study of Ad26.COV2.S vaccination and SARS-CoV-2 variants. Here immunoSEQ multiplex PCR was the method, and the copy in TCRdb shows in-frame clones only, minus some. Counted here are under 500,000 clones, roughly 90% occurring once; the ten biggest clones make up 1.5% to 2%. Sequencing used peripheral blood, obtained in a trial of Ad26.COV2.S vaccine versus placebo. These receptors were collected from a person aged 18-60 years who received the Ad26.COV2.S COVID-19 vaccine or a placebo. The CDR3 runs from the conserved cysteine through the conserved F or W. A D gene is named only where the DNA matches it firmly. The listing skips clone size in some rows; elsewhere it reads once, few, many or a size class.

V gene	D gene	J gene	clone size	CDR3 length	CDR3 DNA	CDR3 protein
TRBV3-1/TRBV3-2	-	TRBJ1-6	-	20	TGTGCCAGCAGCCACAATTCCGGGACGCAGAAGAGCTCCTATAATTCACCCCTCCACTTT	CASSHNSGTQKSSYNSPLHF
TRBV18	-	TRBJ2-7	-	14	TGTGCCAGCTCCACAGCAAGTGGTGGCTACGAGCAGTACTTC	CASSTASGGYEQYF
TRBV2	TRBD2	TRBJ2-4	once	13	TGTGCCAGCAGTGGGTCGGGGGGAAACATTCAGTACTTC	CASSGSGGNIQYF
TRBV6-5	-	TRBJ1-4	-	13	TGTGCCAGCAGATTGGTCGCTAATGAAAAACTGTTTTTT	CASRLVANEKLFF
TRBV24-1	-	TRBJ1-4	-	13	TGTGCCACCAGTGATTCGGAGAGTGAAAAACTGTTTTTT	CATSDSESEKLFF
TRBV12-5	-	TRBJ2-1	-	16	TGTGCTAGTGGTTTGTCGAGGGGGTTCTCCTACAATGAGCAGTTCTTC	CASGLSRGFSYNEQFF
TRBV7-2	-	TRBJ1-2	-	13	TGTGCCAGCAGCTTAACGACAGCCTATGGCTACACCTTC	CASSLTTAYGYTF
TRBV7-9	-	TRBJ1-6	-	16	TGTGCCAGCAGCTTAGAACAGTCGTACTATAATTCACCCCTCCACTTT	CASSLEQSYYNSPLHF
TRBV6-1	TRBD1	TRBJ1-2	-	16	TGTGCCAGCAGTGAAGTTAGAACAGGGGGCTTCCATGGCTACACCTTC	CASSEVRTGGFHGYTF
TRBV4-1	-	TRBJ1-2	-	16	TGCGCCAGCAGCCAAGATGAAGTGGAGGTAGCGGGCGGCTACACCTTC	CASSQDEVEVAGGYTF
TRBV10-3	TRBD1	TRBJ1-2	-	15	TGTGCCATCAGTGAGTCGGGACAGCCCAACTATGGCTACACCTTC	CAISESGQPNYGYTF
TRBV12-3/TRBV12-4	-	TRBJ1-1	-	12	TGTGCCAGCAGTTTAGACGGGCTGAAAGCTTTCTTT	CASSLDGLKAFF
TRBV19	-	TRBJ1-2	-	13	TGTGCCAGTAGTGGGGAAGTAAACTATGGCTACACCTTC	CASSGEVNYGYTF